These T cell receptor beta chains were read from a single sample in a study of cytomegalovirus exposure and HLA in healthy donors. The data were produced by immunoSEQ multiplex PCR, yet TCRdb's version contains in-frame clones alone and is incomplete. The repertoire consists of more than 250,000 clones, with 80% to 90% occurring once and the leading ten covering about 2%. Sequenced input: PBMCs. The receptors were gathered from a woman aged 18-30 years in good health and CMV-seronegative. Both conserved end residues are part of each CDR3. D genes are given only for firm matches. Clone sizes are given selectively: once, few, many, or a class where the clone is expanded.

>TRBV30|TRBJ1-1|.|once
CASRGGGATAPNTEAFF
TGTGCCTCCCGGGGAGGGGGAGCGACTGCTCCGAACACTGAAGCTTTCTTT
>TRBV10-2|TRBJ2-7|.|.
CASRSTETYEQYF
TGCGCCAGCAGGTCGACAGAGACCTACGAGCAGTACTTC
>TRBV15|TRBJ2-5|TRBD1|.
CATSRDRTGETQYF
TGTGCCACCAGCAGAGATCGGACAGGAGAGACCCAGTACTTC
>TRBV7-2|TRBJ2-1|TRBD2|.
CASSFSGGIYNEQFF
TGTGCCAGCAGCTTTAGCGGGGGGATCTACAATGAGCAGTTCTTC
>TRBV6-5|TRBJ2-1|TRBD1|.
CASSPPGQSYEQFF
TGTGCCAGCAGTCCGCCGGGACAGTCTTATGAGCAGTTCTTC
>TRBV19|TRBJ2-5|.|.
CASTNGETQYF
TGTGCCAGTACTAATGGAGAGACCCAGTACTTC
>TRBV21-1|TRBJ1-2|.|.
CASPLVGGKSFPVYGYTF
TGTGCCAGCCCCCTAGTTGGGGGCAAGAGTTTTCCTGTTTATGGCTACACCTTC
>TRBV6-1|TRBJ1-5|.|.
CASSEGGYSNQPQHF
TGTGCCAGCAGTGAGGGAGGGTATAGCAATCAGCCCCAGCATTTT
>TRBV2|TRBJ1-1|.|.
CASSVVLVNTEAFF
TGTGCCAGCAGTGTAGTCCTGGTTAACACTGAAGCTTTCTTT
>TRBV9|TRBJ1-3|.|.
CASSGTGNTIYF
TGTGCCAGCAGCGGAACAGGAAACACCATATATTTT
>TRBV4-1|TRBJ2-3|.|once
CASSQDLSKPRTDTQYF
TGCGCCAGCAGCCAAGATCTGTCGAAGCCCCGTACAGATACGCAGTATTTT